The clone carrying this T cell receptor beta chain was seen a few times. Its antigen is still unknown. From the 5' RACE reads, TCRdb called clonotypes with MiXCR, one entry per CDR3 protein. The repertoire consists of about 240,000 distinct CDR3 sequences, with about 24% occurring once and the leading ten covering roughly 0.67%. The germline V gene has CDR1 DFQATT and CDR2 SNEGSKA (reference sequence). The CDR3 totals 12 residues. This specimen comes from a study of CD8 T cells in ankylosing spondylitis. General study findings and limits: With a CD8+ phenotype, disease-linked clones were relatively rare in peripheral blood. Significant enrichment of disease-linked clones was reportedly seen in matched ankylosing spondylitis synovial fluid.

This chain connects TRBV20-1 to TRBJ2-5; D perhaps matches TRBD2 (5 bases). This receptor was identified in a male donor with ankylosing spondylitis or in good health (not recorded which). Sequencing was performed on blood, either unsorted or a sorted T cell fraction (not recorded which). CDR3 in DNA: TGCAGCGCCGCGCGGGCCAAAGAGACCCAGTACTTC. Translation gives CSAARAKETQYF.